Sequencing of this T cell receptor (beta chain) was carried out in a study of T cells in Graves' hyperthyroidism and ophthalmopathy. No progression to ophthalmopathy during 18 months of follow-up defined stable disease. There were TCR beta CDR3 regions amplified from RNA transcripts. TCR CDR3 underwent first-round RT-PCR with the HTBI primer set. TCRdb processed the multiplex PCR reads anew with MiXCR; each CDR3 protein has one entry. The sample yields more than 600,000 distinct CDR3 sequences, roughly 15% seen once. The V gene's germline CDR1 is SGDLS and CDR2 YYNGEE. V shed 4 bases and J shed 5 bases, with 16 bases lying between them. The CDR3 spans 14 residues.

Sequenced sample: blood. The chain combines TRBV9 with TRBJ2-7; D remains ambiguous. This sequence was found in a man between 18 and 29 years old with Graves' hyperthyroidism. The CDR3 here is CASSPRSLIHEQYF. The CDR3 DNA is TGTGCCAGCAGCCCCCGCAGTCTTATCCACGAGCAGTACTTC.